The present T cell receptor (beta chain) was sequenced within a study of cytomegalovirus exposure and HLA in healthy donors. Study context: A subsequent analysis stated that the 120 or so validation repertoires were run on the same platform as the roughly 620 first-cohort repertoires. Overall study findings and caveats: In vitro assays verified that a few CMV-associated chains recognized CMV antigens specifically.

Remarks on this clone: The antigen is undetermined.

V dropped 6 bases and J dropped 5 bases, with 13 bases sitting between them. The germline V gene has CDR1 MNHEY and CDR2 SVGAGI. This CDR3 is 13 amino acids long. This table comes from immunoSEQ multiplex PCR, and its TCRdb copy is limited to in-frame clones, with some not included. Altogether fewer than 350,000 clones are present, approximately 87% being singletons, with the ten largest covering about 0.85%. Material for sequencing was PBMCs. This receptor was obtained from a young woman in good health and CMV-seronegative. The rearrangement joins TRBV6-5 to TRBJ2-5; D is ambiguous. CDR3 bases: TGTGCCAGCAGGGGTCAAGCGATTGAGACCCAGTACTTC. Amino acid sequence: CASRGQAIETQYF.